This TCR beta chain is from a study of Tregs in tolerant kidney transplant recipients. Remarks on this clone: Its antigen is not identified.

Some clones are missing from TCRdb's copy, which holds only in-frame ones; the method was immunoSEQ multiplex PCR. Of 60,000 or so clones in the sample, 75% to 90% were seen once. Findings and limits, study-wide: Nucleotide sequences could not be compared across some patients' samples due to primer changes.

Before regulatory T cell sorting, thawed PBMCs rested overnight at 37°C in roughly 190 IU/ml IL-2. The ends lost 0 bases at V and 2 bases at J; junction bases unmatched: 10. The CDR3 sequence is 20 residues long. Germline V lookup: CDR1 SGHAT, CDR2 FQNNGV. This receptor was taken from a human donor who received a combined kidney and bone marrow transplant. This specimen consisted of Tregs from blood, obtained before the transplant. The V and J genes are TRBV11-2 and TRBJ2-1, with 13 bases that match TRBD2. CDR3 region: CASSLEGTSGRAPTYNEQFF. The CDR3 DNA reads TGTGCCAGCAGCTTAGAAGGAACTAGCGGGAGGGCCCCGACCTACAATGAGCAGTTCTTC.